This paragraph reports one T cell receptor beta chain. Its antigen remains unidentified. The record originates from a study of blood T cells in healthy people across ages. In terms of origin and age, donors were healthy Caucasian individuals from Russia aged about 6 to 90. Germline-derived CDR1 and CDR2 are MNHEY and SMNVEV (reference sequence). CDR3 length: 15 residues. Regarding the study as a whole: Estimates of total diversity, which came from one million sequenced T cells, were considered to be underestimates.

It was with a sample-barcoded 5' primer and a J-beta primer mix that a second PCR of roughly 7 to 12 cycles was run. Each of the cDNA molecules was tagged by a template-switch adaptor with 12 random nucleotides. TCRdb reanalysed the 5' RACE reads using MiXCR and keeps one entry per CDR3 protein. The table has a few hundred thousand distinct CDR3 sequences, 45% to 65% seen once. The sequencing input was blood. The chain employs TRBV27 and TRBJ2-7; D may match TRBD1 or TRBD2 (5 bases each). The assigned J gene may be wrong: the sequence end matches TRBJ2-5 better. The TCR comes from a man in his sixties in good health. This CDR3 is CASSLSGTDPKTQYF. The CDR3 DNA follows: TGTGCCAGCAGTTTATCCGGGACCGATCCCAAGACCCAGTACTTC.